This TCR beta chain was found in a study of blood T cell repertoires in COVID-19. Overall study: Specimens from acute and convalescent COVID-19 originated in the United States, Italy and Spain. Sources were T cells, B-cell-depleted T cells, or PBMCs; the material itself was cDNA or gDNA.

Original analysis: Nucleated cell counts were estimated from reference gene primer amplification. Sequencing was performed with immunoSEQ multiplex PCR; in TCRdb, only in-frame clones are kept and a portion is missing. That table gives V, J and clone size, and the DNA gave D and trimming. The sample lists about 300,000 clones; about 84% were seen once. CDR3 length: 14 amino acids. The V and J ends lost 2 bases and 4 bases respectively, with 11 bases between them. Germline CDR1 reads SGHTA; CDR2 reads FQGTGA. The chain recombines TRBV7-3 with TRBJ1-1; D remains ambiguous. The sample consisted of peripheral blood. This clonotype was obtained from a woman between 45 and 60 years old with acute or convalescent COVID-19. The CDR3 DNA reads TGTGCCAGCAGCTTAGGCGGGGTGGGCACTGAAGCTTTCTTT. This gives the protein CASSLGGVGTEAFF.